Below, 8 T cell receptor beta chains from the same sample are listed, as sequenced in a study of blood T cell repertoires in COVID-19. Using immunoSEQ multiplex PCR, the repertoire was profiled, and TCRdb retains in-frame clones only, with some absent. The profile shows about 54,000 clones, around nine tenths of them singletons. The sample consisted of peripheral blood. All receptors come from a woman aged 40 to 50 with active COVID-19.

Written as DNA, the CDR3 is TGTGCCAGCAGCCACACAGAAAACACTGAAGCTTTCTTT. It encodes CASSHTENTEAFF. This chain links TRBV6-2 or TRBV6-3 with TRBJ1-1; D ambiguous. Germline V lookup: CDR1 MNHEY, CDR2 SVGEGT. The CDR3 is made up of 13 amino acids. Trimming removed 6 bases from V and 2 bases from J, with 10 bases in between.

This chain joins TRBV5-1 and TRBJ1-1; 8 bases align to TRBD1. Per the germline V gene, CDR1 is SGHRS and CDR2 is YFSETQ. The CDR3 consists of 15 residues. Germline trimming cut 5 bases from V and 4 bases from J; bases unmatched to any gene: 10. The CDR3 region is CASSPTGARGTEAFF. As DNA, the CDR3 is TGCGCCAGCAGTCCGACAGGGGCGAGGGGCACTGAAGCTTTCTTT.

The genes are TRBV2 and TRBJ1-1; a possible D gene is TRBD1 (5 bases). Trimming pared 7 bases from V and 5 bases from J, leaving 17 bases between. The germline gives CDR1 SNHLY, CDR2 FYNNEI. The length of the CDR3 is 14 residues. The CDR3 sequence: CASTLFKEGTEAFF. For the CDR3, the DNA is TGTGCCAGCACCCTTTTTAAGGAGGGGACTGAAGCTTTCTTT.

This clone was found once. The CDR3 loop is CASSDLEGTGELFF. For the CDR3, the DNA is TGTGCCAGCAGTGATCTAGAGGGCACCGGGGAGCTGTTTTTT. This sequence joins TRBV6-1 and TRBJ2-2, with TRBD2 as a possible D gene (5 bases). The CDR3 loop spans 14 amino acids. V was trimmed by 3 bases and J by 4 bases, leaving 9 bases between them. The germline CDR1 and CDR2 sequences are MNHNS and SASEGT.

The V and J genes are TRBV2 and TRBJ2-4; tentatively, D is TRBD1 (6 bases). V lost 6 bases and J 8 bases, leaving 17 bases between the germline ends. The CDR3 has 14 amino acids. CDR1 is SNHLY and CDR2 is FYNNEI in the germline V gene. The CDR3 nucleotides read TGTGCCAGCAGAAAGGACAGAAATGAATACATTCAGTACTTC. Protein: CASRKDRNEYIQYF.

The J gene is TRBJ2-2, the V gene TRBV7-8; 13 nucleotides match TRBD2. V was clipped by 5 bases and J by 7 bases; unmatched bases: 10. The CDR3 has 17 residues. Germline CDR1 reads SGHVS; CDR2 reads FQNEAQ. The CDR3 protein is CASSTRTSGGRGGELFF. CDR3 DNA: TGTGCCAGCAGCACGCGGACTAGCGGGGGAAGGGGCGGGGAGCTGTTTTTT. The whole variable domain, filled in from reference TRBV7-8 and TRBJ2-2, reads GAGVSQSPRYKVAKRGQDVALRCDPISGHVSLFWYQQALGQGPEFLTYFQNEAQLDKSGLPSDRFFAERPEGSVSTLKIQRTQQEDSAVYLCASSTRTSGGRGGELFFGEGSRLTVL.

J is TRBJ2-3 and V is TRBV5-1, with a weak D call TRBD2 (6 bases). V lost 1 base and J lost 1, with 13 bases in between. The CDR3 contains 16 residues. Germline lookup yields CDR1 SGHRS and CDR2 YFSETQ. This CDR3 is CASSLLAAAGTDTQYF. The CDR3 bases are TGCGCCAGCAGCTTGTTAGCGGCGGCGGGCACAGATACGCAGTATTTT.

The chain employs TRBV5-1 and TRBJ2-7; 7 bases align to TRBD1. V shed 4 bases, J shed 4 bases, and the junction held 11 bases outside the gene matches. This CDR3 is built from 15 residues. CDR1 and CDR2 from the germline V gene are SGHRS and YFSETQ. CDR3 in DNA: TGCGCCAGCAGCCCGCGACAGGGAGAAGCTTACGAGCAGTACTTC. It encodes CASSPRQGEAYEQYF.